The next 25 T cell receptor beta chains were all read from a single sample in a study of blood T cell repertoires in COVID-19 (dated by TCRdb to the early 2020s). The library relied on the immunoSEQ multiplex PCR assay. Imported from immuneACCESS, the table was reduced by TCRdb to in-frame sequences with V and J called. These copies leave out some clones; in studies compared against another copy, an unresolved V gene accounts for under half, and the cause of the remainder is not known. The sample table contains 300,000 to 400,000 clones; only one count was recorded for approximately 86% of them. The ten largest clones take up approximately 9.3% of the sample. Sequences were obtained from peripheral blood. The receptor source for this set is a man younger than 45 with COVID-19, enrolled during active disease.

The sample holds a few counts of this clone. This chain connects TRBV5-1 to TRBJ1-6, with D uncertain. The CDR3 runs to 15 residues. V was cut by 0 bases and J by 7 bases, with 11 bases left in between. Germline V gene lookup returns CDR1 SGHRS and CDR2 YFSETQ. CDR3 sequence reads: CASSLGSMSNSPLHF. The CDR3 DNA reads TGCGCCAGCAGCTTGGGTTCTATGTCCAATTCACCCCTCCACTTT.

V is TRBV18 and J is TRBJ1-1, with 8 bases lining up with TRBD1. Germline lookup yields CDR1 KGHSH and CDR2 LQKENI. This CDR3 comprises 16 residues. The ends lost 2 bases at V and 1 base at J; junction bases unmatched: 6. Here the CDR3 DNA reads TGTGCCAGCTCACCAGCCTTGGACAGGGCGAACACTGAAGCTTTCTTT. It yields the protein CASSPALDRANTEAFF.

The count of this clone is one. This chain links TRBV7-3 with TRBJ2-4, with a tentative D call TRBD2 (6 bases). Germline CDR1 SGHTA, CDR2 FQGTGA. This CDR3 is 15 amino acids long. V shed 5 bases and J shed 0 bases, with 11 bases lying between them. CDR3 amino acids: CASSRQEGAKNIQYF. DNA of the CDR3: TGTGCCAGCAGCCGTCAGGAGGGAGCCAAAAACATTCAGTACTTC.

The CDR3 loop reads CASSERWGGYTF. CDR3 nucleotides: TGTGCCAGCAGTGAGAGGTGGGGCGGCTACACCTTC. The V call is TRBV27, the J call TRBJ1-2; D is perhaps TRBD1 (5 bases). V was pared by 5 bases and J by 8 bases, with 12 bases between. Germline V lookup: CDR1 MNHEY, CDR2 SMNVEV (reference sequence). The CDR3 runs to 12 residues.

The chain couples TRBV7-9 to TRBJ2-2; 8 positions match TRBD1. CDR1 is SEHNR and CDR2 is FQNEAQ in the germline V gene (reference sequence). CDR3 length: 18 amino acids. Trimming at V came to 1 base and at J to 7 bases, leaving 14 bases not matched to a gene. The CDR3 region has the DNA TGTGCCAGCAGCTTAGGACTGGCCGCAGGGGGCATTATCGGGGAGCTGTTTTTT. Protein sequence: CASSLGLAAGGIIGELFF.

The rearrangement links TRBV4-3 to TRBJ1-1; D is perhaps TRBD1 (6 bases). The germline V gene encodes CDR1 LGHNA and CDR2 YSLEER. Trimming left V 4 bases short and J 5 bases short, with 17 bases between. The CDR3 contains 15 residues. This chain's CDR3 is CASSLGGAPETEAFF. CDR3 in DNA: TGCGCCAGCAGCCTAGGGGGAGCCCCGGAGACTGAAGCTTTCTTT.

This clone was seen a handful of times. CDR3 protein: CASSPGTGQSGTYEQYF. The CDR3 region has the DNA TGTGCCAGCAGCCCTGGAACTGGACAGAGTGGCACCTACGAGCAGTACTTC. This chain links TRBV4-2 with TRBJ2-7, with a weak D call TRBD1 (6 bases). V lost 4 bases, J lost 2 bases, and 21 bases lay in between. Germline V gives CDR1 LGHNA, CDR2 YNFKEQ. The CDR3 is 17 amino acids.

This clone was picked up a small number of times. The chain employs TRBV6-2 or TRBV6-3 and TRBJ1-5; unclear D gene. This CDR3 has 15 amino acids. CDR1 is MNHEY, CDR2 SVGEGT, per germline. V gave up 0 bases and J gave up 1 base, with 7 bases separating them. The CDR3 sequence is CASSYSQISNQPQHF. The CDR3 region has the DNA TGTGCCAGCAGTTACTCACAGATAAGCAATCAGCCCCAGCATTTT.

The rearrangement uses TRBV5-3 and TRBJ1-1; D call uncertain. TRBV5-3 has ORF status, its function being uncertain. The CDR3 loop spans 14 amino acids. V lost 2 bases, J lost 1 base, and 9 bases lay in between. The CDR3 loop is CARSFPRGNTEAFF. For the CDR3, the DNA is TGTGCCAGAAGCTTCCCTCGGGGGAACACTGAAGCTTTCTTT.

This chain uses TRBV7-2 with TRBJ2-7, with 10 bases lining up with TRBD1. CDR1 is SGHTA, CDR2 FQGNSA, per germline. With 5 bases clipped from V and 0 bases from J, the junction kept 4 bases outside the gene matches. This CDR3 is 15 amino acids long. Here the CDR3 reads CASSTGQGGSYEQYF. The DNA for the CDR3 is TGTGCCAGCAGCACCGGACAGGGGGGCTCCTACGAGCAGTACTTC. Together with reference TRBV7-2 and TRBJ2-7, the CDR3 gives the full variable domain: GAGVSQSPSNKVTEKGKDVELRCDPISGHTALYWYRQSLGQGLEFLIYFQGNSAPDKSGLPSDRFSAERTGGSVSTLTIQRTQQEDSAVYLCASSTGQGGSYEQYFGPGTRLTVT.

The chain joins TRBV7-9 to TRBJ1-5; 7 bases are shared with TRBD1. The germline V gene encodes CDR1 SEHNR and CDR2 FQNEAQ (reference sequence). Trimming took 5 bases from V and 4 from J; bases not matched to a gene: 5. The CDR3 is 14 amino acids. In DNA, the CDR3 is TGTGCCAGCAGCCCGACAGGGTTGAATCAGCCCCAGCATTTT. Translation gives CASSPTGLNQPQHF.

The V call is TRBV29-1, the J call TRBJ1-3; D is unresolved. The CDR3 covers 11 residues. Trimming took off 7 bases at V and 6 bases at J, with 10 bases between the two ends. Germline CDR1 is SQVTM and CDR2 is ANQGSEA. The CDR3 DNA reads TGCAGCGCCGAGGGAACAAACACCATATATTTT. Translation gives CSAEGTNTIYF.

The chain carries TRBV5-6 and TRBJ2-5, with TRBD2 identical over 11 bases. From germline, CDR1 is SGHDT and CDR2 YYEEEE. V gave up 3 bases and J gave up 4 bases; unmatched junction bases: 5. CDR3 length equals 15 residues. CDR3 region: CASSSLAGGRETQYF. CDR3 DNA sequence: TGTGCCAGCAGCTCGCTAGCGGGGGGTAGAGAGACCCAGTACTTC.

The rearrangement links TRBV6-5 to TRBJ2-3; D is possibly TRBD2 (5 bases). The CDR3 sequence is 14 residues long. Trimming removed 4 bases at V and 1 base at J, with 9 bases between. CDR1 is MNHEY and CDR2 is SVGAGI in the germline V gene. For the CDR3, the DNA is TGTGCCAGCAGTTCCCTGGGAGGCACAGATACGCAGTATTTT. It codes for CASSSLGGTDTQYF.

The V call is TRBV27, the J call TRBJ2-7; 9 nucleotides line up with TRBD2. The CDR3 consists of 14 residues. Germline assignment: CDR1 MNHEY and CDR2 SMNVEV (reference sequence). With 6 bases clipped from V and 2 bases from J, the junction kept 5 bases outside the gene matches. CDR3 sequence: CASRKSGRTYEQYF. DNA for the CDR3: TGTGCCAGCAGGAAGAGCGGGAGGACCTACGAGCAGTACTTC.

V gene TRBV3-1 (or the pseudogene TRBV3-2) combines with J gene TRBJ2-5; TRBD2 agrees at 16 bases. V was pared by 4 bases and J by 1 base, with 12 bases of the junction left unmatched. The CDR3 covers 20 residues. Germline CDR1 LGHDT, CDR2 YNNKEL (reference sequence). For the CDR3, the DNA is TGTGCCAGCAGCCGCGTCCCGGGACTAGCGGGGGGGGGAATCCAAGAGACCCAGTACTTC. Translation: CASSRVPGLAGGGIQETQYF.

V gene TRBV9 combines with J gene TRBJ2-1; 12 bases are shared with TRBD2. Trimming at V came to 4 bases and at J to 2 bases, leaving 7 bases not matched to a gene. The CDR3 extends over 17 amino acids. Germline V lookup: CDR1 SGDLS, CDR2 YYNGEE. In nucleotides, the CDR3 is TGTGCCAGCAGCCTCCGACTAGCGGGAGCCCCCTACAATGAGCAGTTCTTC. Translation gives CASSLRLAGAPYNEQFF.

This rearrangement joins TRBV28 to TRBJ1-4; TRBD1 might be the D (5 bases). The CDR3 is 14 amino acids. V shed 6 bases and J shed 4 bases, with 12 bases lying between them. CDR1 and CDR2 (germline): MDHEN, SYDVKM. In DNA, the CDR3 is TGTGCCAGCAGGCGACAGCCCATTAATGAAAAACTGTTTTTT. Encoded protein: CASRRQPINEKLFF. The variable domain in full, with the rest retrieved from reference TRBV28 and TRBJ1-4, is DVKVTQSSRYLVKRTGEKVFLECVQDMDHENMFWYRQDPGLGLRLIYFSYDVKMKEKGDIPEGYSVSREKKERFSLILESASTNQTSMYLCASRRQPINEKLFFGSGTQLSVL.

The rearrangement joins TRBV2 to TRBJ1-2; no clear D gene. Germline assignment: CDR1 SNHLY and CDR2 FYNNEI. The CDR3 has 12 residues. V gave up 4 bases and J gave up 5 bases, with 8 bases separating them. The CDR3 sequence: CASSVREYGYTF. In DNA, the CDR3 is TGTGCCAGCAGTGTCCGAGAATATGGCTACACCTTC.

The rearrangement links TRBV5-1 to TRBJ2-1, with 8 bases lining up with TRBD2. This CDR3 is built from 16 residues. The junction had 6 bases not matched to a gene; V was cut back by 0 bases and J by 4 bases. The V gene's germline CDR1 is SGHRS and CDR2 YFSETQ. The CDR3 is CASSLVASGLYNEQFF. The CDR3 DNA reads TGCGCCAGCAGCTTGGTGGCTAGCGGGCTATACAATGAGCAGTTCTTC.

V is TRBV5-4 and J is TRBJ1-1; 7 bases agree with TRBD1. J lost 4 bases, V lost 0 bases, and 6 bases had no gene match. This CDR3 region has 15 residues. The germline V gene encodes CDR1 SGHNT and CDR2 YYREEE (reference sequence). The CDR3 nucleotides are TGTGCCAGCAGCTTGGACAGGGGATGGGGCACTGAAGCTTTCTTT. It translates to CASSLDRGWGTEAFF.

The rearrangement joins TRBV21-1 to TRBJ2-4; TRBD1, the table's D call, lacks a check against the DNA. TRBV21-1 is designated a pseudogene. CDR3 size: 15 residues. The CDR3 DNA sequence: TGTGCCAGCAGCAAAGATCGCCCAGGGAAAGACATTCAGTACTTC. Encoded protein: CASSKDRPGKDIQYF.

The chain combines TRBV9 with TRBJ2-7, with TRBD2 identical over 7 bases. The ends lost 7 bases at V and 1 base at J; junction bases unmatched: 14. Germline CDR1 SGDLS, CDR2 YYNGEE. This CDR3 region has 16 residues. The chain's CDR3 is CASALSGGSDSYEQYF. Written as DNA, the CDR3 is TGTGCCAGCGCCCTTTCCGGCGGGAGTGATTCCTACGAGCAGTACTTC. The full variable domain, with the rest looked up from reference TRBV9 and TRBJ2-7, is DSGVTQTPKHLITATGQRVTLRCSPRSGDLSVYWYQQSLDQGLQFLIQYYNGEERAKGNILERFSAQQFPDLHSELNLSSLELGDSALYFCASALSGGSDSYEQYFGPGTRLTVT.

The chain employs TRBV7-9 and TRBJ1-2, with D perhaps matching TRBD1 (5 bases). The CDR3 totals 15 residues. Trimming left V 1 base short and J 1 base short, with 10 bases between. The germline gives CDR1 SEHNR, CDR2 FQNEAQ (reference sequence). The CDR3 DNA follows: TGTGCCAGCAGCTTAGACTCGACAGTTAACTATGGCTACACCTTC. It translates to CASSLDSTVNYGYTF.

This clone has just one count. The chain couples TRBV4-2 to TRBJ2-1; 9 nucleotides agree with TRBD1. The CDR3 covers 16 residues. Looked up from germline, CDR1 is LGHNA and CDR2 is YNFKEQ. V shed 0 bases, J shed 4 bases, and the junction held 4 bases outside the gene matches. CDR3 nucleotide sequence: TGTGCCAGCAGCCAAGACCGGGACAGGGAATACAATGAGCAGTTCTTC. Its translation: CASSQDRDREYNEQFF.